These 2 T cell receptor beta chains were all obtained from the same sample, sequenced in a study of T cell responses to AZD1222 COVID-19 vaccine (dated by TCRdb to about 2021). The library was made by the immunoSEQ multiplex PCR assay. The table was pulled from immuneACCESS by TCRdb, which kept in-frame rearrangements only. Such tables lose some clones; where checked, under half of the loss comes from unresolved V genes, and the rest has no known cause. Within this sample are 160,000 or so clones, with over 75% of them counted one time only. The biggest ten clones account for less than 2% of the sample. The meaning of the sample's time point label: baseline before first vaccination. The sample in question was peripheral blood, obtained on day 0 of AZD1222 vaccination. All receptors come from an adult in good health.

The rearrangement uses TRBV10-3 and TRBJ2-7; 10 nucleotides align to TRBD1. CDR1 is ENHRY, CDR2 SYGVKD, per germline. J gave up 7 bases and V 4 bases, and 10 bases lay outside the gene matches. The CDR3 is 15 residues long. The CDR3 nucleotides are TGTGCCATCAGTGCGTCCGGGACAGGGGTTGAGGAGCAGTACTTC. This codes for CAISASGTGVEEQYF.

The chain combines TRBV7-2 with TRBJ1-3, with D possibly matching TRBD1 (5 bases). The length of the CDR3 is 15 residues. V lost 4 bases and J 1 base, leaving 11 bases between the germline ends. CDR1 SGHTA and CDR2 FQGNSA come from the germline V gene. The CDR3 bases are TGTGCCAGCAGCTCAGACAGATTTTCTGGAAACACCATATATTTT. It translates to CASSSDRFSGNTIYF.